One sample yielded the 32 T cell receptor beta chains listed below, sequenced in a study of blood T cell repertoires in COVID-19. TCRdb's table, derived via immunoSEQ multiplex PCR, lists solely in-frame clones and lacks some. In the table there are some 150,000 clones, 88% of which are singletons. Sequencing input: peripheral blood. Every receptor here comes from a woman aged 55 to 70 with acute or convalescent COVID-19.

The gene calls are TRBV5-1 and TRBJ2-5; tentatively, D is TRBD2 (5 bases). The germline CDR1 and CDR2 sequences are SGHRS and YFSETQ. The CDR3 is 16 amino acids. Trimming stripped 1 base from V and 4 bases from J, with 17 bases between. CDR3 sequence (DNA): TGCGCCAGCAGCTTGTCGGGCGAGGGTCCGGCAGAGACCCAGTACTTC. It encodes CASSLSGEGPAETQYF. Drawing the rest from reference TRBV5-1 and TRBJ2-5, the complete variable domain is KAGVTQTPRYLIKTRGQQVTLSCSPISGHRSVSWYQQTPGQGLQFLFEYFSETQRNKGNFPGRFSGRQFSNSRSEMNVSTLELGDSALYLCASSLSGEGPAETQYFGPGTRLLVL.

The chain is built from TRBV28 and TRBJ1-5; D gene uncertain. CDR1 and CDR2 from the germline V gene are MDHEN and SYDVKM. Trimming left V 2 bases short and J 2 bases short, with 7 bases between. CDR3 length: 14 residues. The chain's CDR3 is CASSLNEGNQPQHF. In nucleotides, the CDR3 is TGTGCCAGCAGTTTAAACGAGGGCAATCAGCCCCAGCATTTT.

This CDR3 reads CATSDEQGAYTGELFF. The DNA for the CDR3 is TGTGCCACCAGTGATGAACAGGGGGCGTACACCGGGGAGCTGTTTTTT. The chain carries TRBV24-1 and TRBJ2-2, with 9 bases identical to TRBD1. V lost 3 bases, J lost 3 bases, and 4 bases stayed unmatched. The CDR3 is 16 residues long. The germline V gene encodes CDR1 KGHDR and CDR2 SFDVKD.

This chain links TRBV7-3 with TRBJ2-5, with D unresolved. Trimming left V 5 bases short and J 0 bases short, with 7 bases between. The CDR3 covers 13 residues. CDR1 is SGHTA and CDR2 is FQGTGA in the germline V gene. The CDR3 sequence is CASSTVHQETQYF. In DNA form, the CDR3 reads TGTGCCAGCAGCACAGTCCACCAAGAGACCCAGTACTTC.

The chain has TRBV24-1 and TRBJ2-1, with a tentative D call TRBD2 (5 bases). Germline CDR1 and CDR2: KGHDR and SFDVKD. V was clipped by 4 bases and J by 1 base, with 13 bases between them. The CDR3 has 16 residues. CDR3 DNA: TGTGCCACCAGTGAAACTAGTAGCAGATCCTACAATGAGCAGTTCTTC. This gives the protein CATSETSSRSYNEQFF.

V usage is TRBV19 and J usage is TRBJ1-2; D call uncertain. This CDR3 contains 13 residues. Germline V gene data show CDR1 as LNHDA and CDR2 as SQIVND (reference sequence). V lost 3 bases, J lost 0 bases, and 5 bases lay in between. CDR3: CASSMTPNYGYTF. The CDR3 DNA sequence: TGTGCCAGTAGTATGACACCTAACTATGGCTACACCTTC.

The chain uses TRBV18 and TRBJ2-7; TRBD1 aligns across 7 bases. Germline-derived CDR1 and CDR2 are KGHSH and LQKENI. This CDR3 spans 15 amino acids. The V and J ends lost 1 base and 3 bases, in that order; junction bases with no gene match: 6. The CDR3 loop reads CASSPLTGNFYEQYF. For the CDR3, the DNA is TGTGCCAGCTCACCACTGACAGGGAACTTCTACGAGCAGTACTTC.

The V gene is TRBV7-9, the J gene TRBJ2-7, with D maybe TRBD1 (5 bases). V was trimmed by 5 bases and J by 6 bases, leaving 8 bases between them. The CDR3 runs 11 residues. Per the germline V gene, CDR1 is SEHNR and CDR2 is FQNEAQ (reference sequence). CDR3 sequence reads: CASSQGGEQYF. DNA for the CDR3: TGTGCCAGCAGCCAGGGCGGCGAGCAGTACTTC.

The chain's CDR3 is CASSPPVAATEKLFF. In DNA form, the CDR3 reads TGTGCCAGCAGTCCACCGGTAGCAGCCACTGAAAAACTGTTTTTT. The chain uses TRBV28 and TRBJ1-4; no reliable D call. Trimming cost V 5 bases and J 7 bases, with 17 bases left between them. CDR1 is MDHEN and CDR2 is SYDVKM in the germline V gene. The length of the CDR3 is 15 residues.

CDR3 protein: CASTPGRGYNSPLHF. Here the CDR3 DNA reads TGTGCCAGTACCCCGGGGAGGGGGTATAATTCACCCCTCCACTTT. The chain couples TRBV19 to TRBJ1-6, with D maybe TRBD1 (6 bases). This CDR3 has 15 amino acids. The germline gives CDR1 LNHDA, CDR2 SQIVND (reference sequence). Trimming stripped 7 bases from V and 4 bases from J, with 14 bases between.

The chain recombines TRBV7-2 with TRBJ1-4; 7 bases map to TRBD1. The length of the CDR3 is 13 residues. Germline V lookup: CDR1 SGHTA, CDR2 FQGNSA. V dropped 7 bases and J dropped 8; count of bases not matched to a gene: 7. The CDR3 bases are TGTGCCAGCAACGACAGGGTGGAGGAAAAACTGTTTTTT. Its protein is CASNDRVEEKLFF.

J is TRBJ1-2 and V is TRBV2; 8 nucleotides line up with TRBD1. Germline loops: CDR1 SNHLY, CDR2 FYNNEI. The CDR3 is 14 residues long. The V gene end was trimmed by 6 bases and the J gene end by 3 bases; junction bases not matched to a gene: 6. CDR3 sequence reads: CASRGETGDYGYTF. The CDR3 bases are TGTGCCAGCAGGGGCGAGACAGGGGACTATGGCTACACCTTC.

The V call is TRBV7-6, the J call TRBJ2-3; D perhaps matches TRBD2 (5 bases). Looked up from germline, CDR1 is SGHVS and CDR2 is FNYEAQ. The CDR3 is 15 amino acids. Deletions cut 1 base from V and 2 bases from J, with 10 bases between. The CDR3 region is CASSLDGDFTDTQYF. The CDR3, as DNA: TGTGCCAGCAGCTTAGACGGGGATTTCACAGATACGCAGTATTTT.

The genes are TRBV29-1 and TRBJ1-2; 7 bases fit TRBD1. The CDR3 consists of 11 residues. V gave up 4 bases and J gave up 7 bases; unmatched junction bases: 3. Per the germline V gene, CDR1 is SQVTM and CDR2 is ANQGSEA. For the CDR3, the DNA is TGCAGCGTTGGTCAGGGGGGTGGCTACACCTTC. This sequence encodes CSVGQGGGYTF. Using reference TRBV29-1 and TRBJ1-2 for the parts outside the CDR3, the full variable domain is SAVISQKPSRDICQRGTSLTIQCQVDSQVTMMFWYRQQPGQSLTLIATANQGSEATYESGFVIDKFPISRPNLTFSTLTVSNMSPEDSSIYLCSVGQGGGYTFGSGTRLTVV.

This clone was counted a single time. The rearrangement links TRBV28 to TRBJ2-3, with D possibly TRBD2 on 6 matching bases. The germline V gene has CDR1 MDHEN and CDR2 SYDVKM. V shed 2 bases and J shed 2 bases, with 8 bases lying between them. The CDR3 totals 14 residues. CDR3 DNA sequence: TGTGCCAGCAGTTTAGAGGACTACACAGATACGCAGTATTTT. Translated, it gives CASSLEDYTDTQYF.

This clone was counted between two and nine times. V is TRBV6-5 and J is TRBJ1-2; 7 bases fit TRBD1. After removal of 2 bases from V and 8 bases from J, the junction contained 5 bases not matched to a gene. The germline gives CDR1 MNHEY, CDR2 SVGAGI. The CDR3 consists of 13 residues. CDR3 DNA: TGTGCCAGCAGTTACGTGACAGGGCAAGGCTACACCTTC. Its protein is CASSYVTGQGYTF.

The CDR3 nucleotides are TGTGCCAGCAGTTTGTCCTTACTTCTCTACAATGAGCAGTTCTTC. Its protein is CASSLSLLLYNEQFF. The chain uses TRBV28 and TRBJ2-1; D is unclear. The CDR3 runs 15 residues. Germline V lookup: CDR1 MDHEN, CDR2 SYDVKM. Deletions cut 3 bases from V and 3 bases from J, with 12 bases between.

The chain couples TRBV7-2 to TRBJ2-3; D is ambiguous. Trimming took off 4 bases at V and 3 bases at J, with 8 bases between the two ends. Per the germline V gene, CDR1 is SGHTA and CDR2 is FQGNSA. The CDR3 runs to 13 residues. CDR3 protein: CASSSGSTDTQYF. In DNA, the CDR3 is TGTGCCAGCAGCTCAGGAAGTACAGATACGCAGTATTTT.

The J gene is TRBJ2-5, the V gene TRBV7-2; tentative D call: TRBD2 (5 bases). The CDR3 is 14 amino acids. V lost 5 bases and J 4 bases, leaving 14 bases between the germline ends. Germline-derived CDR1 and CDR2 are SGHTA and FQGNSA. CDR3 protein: CASSLSGSRETQYF. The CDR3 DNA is TGTGCCAGCAGCCTATCGGGATCCAGAGAGACCCAGTACTTC.

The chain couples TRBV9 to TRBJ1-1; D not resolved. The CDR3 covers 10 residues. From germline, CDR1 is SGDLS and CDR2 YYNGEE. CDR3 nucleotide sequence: TGTGAGCGGGAGAACACTGAAGCTTTCTTT. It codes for CERENTEAFF. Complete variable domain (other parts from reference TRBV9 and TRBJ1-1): DSGVTQTPKHLITATGQRVTLRCSPRSGDLSVYWYQQSLDQGLQFLIQYYNGEERAKGNILERFSAQQFPDLHSELNLSSLELGDSALYFCERENTEAFFGQGTRLTVV.

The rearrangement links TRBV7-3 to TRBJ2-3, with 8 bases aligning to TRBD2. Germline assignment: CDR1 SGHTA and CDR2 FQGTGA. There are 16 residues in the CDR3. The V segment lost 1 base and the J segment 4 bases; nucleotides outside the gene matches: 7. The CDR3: CASSLIGRGRADTQYF. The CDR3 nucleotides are TGTGCCAGCAGCTTAATCGGGAGGGGACGGGCAGATACGCAGTATTTT.

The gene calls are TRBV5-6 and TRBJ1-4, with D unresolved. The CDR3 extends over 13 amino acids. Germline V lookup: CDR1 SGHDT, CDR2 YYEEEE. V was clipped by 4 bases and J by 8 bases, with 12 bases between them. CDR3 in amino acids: CASSLNYQEKLFF. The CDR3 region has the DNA TGTGCCAGCAGCCTTAATTATCAGGAAAAACTGTTTTTT. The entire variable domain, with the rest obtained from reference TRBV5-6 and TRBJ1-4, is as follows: DAGVTQSPTHLIKTRGQQVTLRCSPKSGHDTVSWYQQALGQGPQFIFQYYEEEERQRGNFPDRFSGHQFPNYSSELNVNALLLGDSALYLCASSLNYQEKLFFGSGTQLSVL.

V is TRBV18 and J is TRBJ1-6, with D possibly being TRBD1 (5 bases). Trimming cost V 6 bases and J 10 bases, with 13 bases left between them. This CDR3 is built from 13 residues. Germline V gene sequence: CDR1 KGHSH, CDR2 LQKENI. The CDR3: CASSPGGSSPLHF. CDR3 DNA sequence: TGTGCCAGCTCTCCCGGGGGGAGCTCACCCCTCCACTTT.

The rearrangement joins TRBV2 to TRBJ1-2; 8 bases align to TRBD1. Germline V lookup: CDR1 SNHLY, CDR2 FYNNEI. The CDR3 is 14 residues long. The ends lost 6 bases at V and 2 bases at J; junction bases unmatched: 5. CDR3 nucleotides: TGTGCCAGCAGCTACGACAGGGGCAACTATGGCTACACCTTC. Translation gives CASSYDRGNYGYTF.

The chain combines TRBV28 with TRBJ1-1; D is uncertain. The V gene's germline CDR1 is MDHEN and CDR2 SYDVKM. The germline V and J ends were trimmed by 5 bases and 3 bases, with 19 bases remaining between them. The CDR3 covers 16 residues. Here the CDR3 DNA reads TGTGCCAGCAGTCCCAGGCAGGTAGGCAAAGACACTGAAGCTTTCTTT. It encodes CASSPRQVGKDTEAFF.

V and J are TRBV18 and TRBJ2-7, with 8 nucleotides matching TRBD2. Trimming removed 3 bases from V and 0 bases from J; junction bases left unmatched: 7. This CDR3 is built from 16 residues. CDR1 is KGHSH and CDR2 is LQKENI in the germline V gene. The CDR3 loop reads CASSPPAGGGSYEQYF. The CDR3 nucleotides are TGTGCCAGCTCACCGCCGGCCGGGGGGGGCTCCTACGAGCAGTACTTC.

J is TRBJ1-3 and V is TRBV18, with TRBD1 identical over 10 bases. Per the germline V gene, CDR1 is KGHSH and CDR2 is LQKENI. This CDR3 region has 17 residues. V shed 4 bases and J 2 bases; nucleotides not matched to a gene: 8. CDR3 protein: CASSLGSDRGPGNTIYF. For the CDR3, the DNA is TGTGCCAGCTCACTCGGGTCCGACAGGGGGCCTGGAAACACCATATATTTT.

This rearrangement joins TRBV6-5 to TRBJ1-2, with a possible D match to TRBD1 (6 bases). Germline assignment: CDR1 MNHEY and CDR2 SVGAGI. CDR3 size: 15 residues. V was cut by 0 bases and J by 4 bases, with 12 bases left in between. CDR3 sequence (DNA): TGTGCCAGCAGTTACTCGACGACAGGAAGCTATGGCTACACCTTC. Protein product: CASSYSTTGSYGYTF.

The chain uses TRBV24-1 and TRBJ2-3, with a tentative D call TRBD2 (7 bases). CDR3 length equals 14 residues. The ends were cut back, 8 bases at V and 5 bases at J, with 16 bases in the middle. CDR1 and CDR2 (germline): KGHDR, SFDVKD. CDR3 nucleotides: TGTGCCACCAACGACGGGGGGCCCGGAGATACGCAGTATTTT. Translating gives CATNDGGPGDTQYF.

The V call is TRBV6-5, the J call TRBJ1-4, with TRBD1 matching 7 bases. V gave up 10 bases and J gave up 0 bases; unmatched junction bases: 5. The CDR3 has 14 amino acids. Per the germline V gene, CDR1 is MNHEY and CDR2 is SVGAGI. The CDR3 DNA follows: TGTGCCATCCGACAGGGCCCAACTAATGAAAAACTGTTTTTT. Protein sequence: CAIRQGPTNEKLFF.

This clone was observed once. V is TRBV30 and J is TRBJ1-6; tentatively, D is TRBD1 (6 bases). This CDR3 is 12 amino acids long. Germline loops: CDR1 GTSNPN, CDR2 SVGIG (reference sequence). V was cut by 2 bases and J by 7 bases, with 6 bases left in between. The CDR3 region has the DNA TGTGCCTGGAGTACAGGGAATTCACCCCTCCACTTT. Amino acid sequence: CAWSTGNSPLHF. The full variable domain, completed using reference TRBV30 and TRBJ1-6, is SQTIHQWPATLVQPVGSPLSLECTVEGTSNPNLYWYRQAAGRGLQLLFYSVGIGQISSEVPQNLSASRPQDRQFILSSKKLLLSDSGFYLCAWSTGNSPLHFGNGTRLTVT.

For the CDR3, the DNA is TGTGCCAGCAGAACCCGGACAGGGGCCTCAGAGACCCAGTACTTC. Amino acids: CASRTRTGASETQYF. The genes are TRBV6-5 and TRBJ2-5; 9 nucleotides match TRBD1. Germline V gene sequence: CDR1 MNHEY, CDR2 SVGAGI. Germline trimming cut 6 bases from V and 4 bases from J; bases unmatched to any gene: 9. The CDR3 runs to 15 residues.